One and the same sample provided the 10 T cell receptor beta chains below, sequenced in a study of blood T cell repertoires in COVID-19. The repertoire was sequenced with immunoSEQ multiplex PCR; TCRdb's copy has only in-frame clones and lacks some. This table has about 480,000 clones, 75% to 90% appearing once. Sequenced: peripheral blood. Source of these receptors: a man aged 18 to 29 with COVID-19, enrolled during active disease.

The rearrangement links TRBV3-1 (or the pseudogene TRBV3-2) to TRBJ2-3, with 8 nucleotides matching TRBD2. CDR3 length: 16 amino acids. Germline V gene lookup returns CDR1 LGHDT and CDR2 YNNKEL (reference sequence). V gave up 0 bases and J gave up 5 bases; unmatched junction bases: 7. Here the CDR3 reads CASSQDTGGHVDTQYF. CDR3 nucleotides: TGTGCCAGCAGCCAAGACACGGGGGGGCATGTAGATACGCAGTATTTT.

This chain links TRBV5-1 with TRBJ2-5, with a tentative D call TRBD2 (6 bases). V was clipped by 5 bases and J by 3 bases, with 11 bases between them. This CDR3 has 13 amino acids. Germline loops: CDR1 SGHRS, CDR2 YFSETQ. CDR3 sequence reads: CASRAGREETQYF. The DNA of the CDR3 is TGCGCCAGCAGGGCGGGACGGGAAGAGACCCAGTACTTC.

This clone is a singleton in its sample. The chain has TRBV3-1 (or the pseudogene TRBV3-2) and TRBJ2-3; 7 nucleotides agree with TRBD2. The CDR3 consists of 16 residues. V trimming: 3 bases; J trimming: 4 bases; junction bases outside the gene matches: 10. Germline CDR1 LGHDT, CDR2 YNNKEL (reference sequence). As DNA, the CDR3 is TGTGCCAGCAGCCATCAAATGGGAGGGGCCGCAGATACGCAGTATTTT. This gives the protein CASSHQMGGAADTQYF.

The V call is TRBV6-6, the J call TRBJ1-2; tentative D call: TRBD1 (5 bases). Germline V gene sequence: CDR1 MNHNY, CDR2 SVGAGI (reference sequence). Between the trimmed V and J ends, which lost 0 bases and 8 bases, there was a span of 10 bases. This CDR3 has 13 residues. The CDR3 DNA reads as TGTGCCAGCAGTTACTCAGGGGTGGAGGGCTACACCTTC. Translation gives CASSYSGVEGYTF.

The chain carries TRBV2 and TRBJ1-1; possibly TRBD1 for D (5 bases). The CDR3 covers 13 residues. V was cut by 6 bases and J by 1 base, with 9 bases left in between. In germline, CDR1 is SNHLY, CDR2 FYNNEI. The chain's CDR3 is CASRGRTNTEAFF. CDR3 nucleotides: TGTGCCAGCAGGGGGCGCACGAACACTGAAGCTTTCTTT.

The count of this clone is one. The J gene is TRBJ1-6, the V gene TRBV6-5; possibly TRBD1 for D (6 bases). Germline loops: CDR1 MNHEY, CDR2 SVGAGI. The ends were cut back, 5 bases at V and 8 bases at J, with 16 bases in the middle. The CDR3 totals 15 residues. The CDR3 DNA follows: TGTGCCAGCAGTCGGACCGGGGGGCCACATTCACCCCTCCACTTT. This sequence encodes CASSRTGGPHSPLHF.

V usage is TRBV6-5 and J usage is TRBJ1-4, with unresolved D. The CDR3 extends over 10 amino acids. The ends were cut back, 7 bases at V and 8 bases at J, with 5 bases in the middle. Germline assignment: CDR1 MNHEY and CDR2 SVGAGI. CDR3: CASIIEKLFF. The CDR3 DNA is TGTGCCAGCATAATCGAAAAACTGTTTTTT.

This clone was observed once. The genes are TRBV5-1 and TRBJ2-4, with 7 bases lining up with TRBD1. Germline CDR1 SGHRS, CDR2 YFSETQ. This CDR3 has 15 residues. V lost 4 bases, J lost 2 bases, and 6 bases stayed unmatched. The chain's CDR3 is CASSPSTGPKNIQYF. The CDR3 nucleotides are TGCGCCAGCAGCCCGTCGACAGGGCCCAAAAACATTCAGTACTTC.

This rearrangement joins TRBV3-1 (or the pseudogene TRBV3-2) to TRBJ1-3; D call uncertain. Germline assignment: CDR1 LGHDT and CDR2 YNNKEL (reference sequence). Between the trimmed V and J ends, which lost 1 base and 3 bases, there was a span of 7 bases. CDR3 length equals 14 residues. This chain's CDR3 is CASSQGGRGNTIYF. In DNA, the CDR3 is TGTGCCAGCAGCCAAGGAGGGCGTGGAAACACCATATATTTT.

The chain has TRBV6-6 and TRBJ2-1; 11 bases match TRBD2. The CDR3 sequence is 15 residues long. The germline gives CDR1 MNHNY, CDR2 SVGAGI (reference sequence). Unmatched junction bases numbered 5, after V lost 6 bases and J lost 4 bases. The chain's CDR3 is CASRQGLAAYNEQFF. CDR3 sequence (DNA): TGTGCCAGCAGGCAGGGACTAGCGGCTTACAATGAGCAGTTCTTC.